This TCR beta chain was recovered during a study of blood T cell repertoires in COVID-19. Only in-frame clones appear in the TCRdb table, and some are missing; sequencing was by immunoSEQ multiplex PCR. The repertoire holds about 94,000 clones, with about 86% as singletons. This CDR3 comprises 15 residues. V lost 2 bases and J lost 3; bases outside the gene matches: 1. Germline lookup yields CDR1 SEHNR and CDR2 FQNEAQ (reference sequence). The gene calls are TRBV7-9 and TRBJ2-2, with 9 positions matching TRBD2. The sequence was obtained from a woman between 55 and 75 years old in a cohort sampled during active or convalescent COVID-19. The sequencing input was peripheral blood. CDR3 in amino acids: CASSLRLADTGELFF. CDR3 nucleotides: TGTGCCAGCAGCTTACGACTAGCGGACACCGGGGAGCTGTTTTTT.